The next 10 T cell receptor beta chains were all read from a single sample in a study of CD8 T cells in ankylosing spondylitis. No cognate antigen is known for these TCRs. MiXCR, run by TCRdb on the 5' RACE reads, gives a single entry per CDR3 protein. The table lists approximately 550,000 distinct CDR3 sequences, approximately 12% of them singletons. Study-level points and caveats: Blood from ankylosing spondylitis patients appeared to carry a characteristic roughly 8-variant TCR beta motif.

Sample: blood, either unsorted or a sorted T cell fraction (not recorded which). The receptors stem from a male donor with ankylosing spondylitis.

The chain is built from TRBV7-9 and TRBJ2-5; TRBD2 matches 8 bases. Per germline, CDR1 SEHNR and CDR2 FQNEAQ (reference sequence). This CDR3 contains 14 residues. Trimming cost V 7 bases and J 5 bases; bases outside gene matches: 9. Here the CDR3 reads CASTVGRGTETQYF. The CDR3 DNA sequence: TGTGCCAGCACGGTCGGGAGGGGAACTGAGACCCAGTACTTC.

On this clonotype itself: An end of the junction does not agree with germline; a read error may underlie this. The V call is TRBV3-1, the J call TRBJ1-4; 9 nucleotides line up with TRBD1. This CDR3 has 15 amino acids. Germline loops: CDR1 LGHDT, CDR2 YNNKEL (reference sequence). CDR3 nucleotides: TGTGCCTGCAGCCAAGATGACAGGGGGGGAGAAAAACTGTTTTTT. Protein product: CACSQDDRGGEKLFF.

This clonotype was counted only a few times. The chain uses TRBV20-1 and TRBJ2-3; a weak D match, TRBD2 (5 bases). CDR1 is DFQATT and CDR2 is SNEGSKA in the germline V gene (reference sequence). Trimming removed 5 bases at V and 2 bases at J, with 17 bases between. This CDR3 is 15 amino acids long. CDR3 loop: CSAPRTAKDTDTQYF. The CDR3 DNA reads TGCAGTGCTCCCCGGACTGCAAAGGACACAGATACGCAGTATTTT.

The sample holds one count of this clonotype. The chain recombines TRBV20-1 with TRBJ2-1, with TRBD2 identical over 12 bases. Germline V gives CDR1 DFQATT, CDR2 SNEGSKA (reference sequence). J lost 8 bases, V lost 5 bases, and 10 bases had no gene match. CDR3 length: 15 amino acids. This CDR3 is CSAPLPGLAGHEQFF. In DNA form, the CDR3 reads TGCAGTGCTCCTCTCCCGGGACTAGCGGGCCATGAGCAGTTCTTC.

Ten or more counts support this clonotype. The rearrangement uses TRBV12-3 or TRBV12-4 and TRBJ1-5, with unresolved D. V shed 6 bases and J shed 3 bases, with 9 bases lying between them. This CDR3 region has 13 residues. In DNA, the CDR3 is TGTGCCAGCAGCTCAAATAACAATCAGCCCCAGCATTTT. Translation gives CASSSNNNQPQHF.

The chain employs TRBV3-1 and TRBJ2-5; 9 bases map to TRBD2. The germline V gene encodes CDR1 LGHDT and CDR2 YNNKEL (reference sequence). The J segment lost 4 bases and the V segment lost 3 bases, leaving 6 bases of the junction unmatched. CDR3 length: 15 amino acids. The CDR3 DNA reads as TGTGCCAGCAGCCACGCCGGGACTAGCTCAGAGACCCAGTACTTC. Translated: CASSHAGTSSETQYF.

The CDR3 DNA is TGTGCCAGCAGCTCCATAGCGGGAGCGAGGCAAGAGACCCAGTACTTC. Its protein product is CASSSIAGARQETQYF. J is TRBJ2-5 and V is TRBV11-2; 9 bases match TRBD2. The CDR3 is 16 residues long. CDR1 and CDR2 (germline): SGHAT, FQNNGV. V lost 4 bases, J lost 2 bases, and 8 bases stayed unmatched.

This clonotype has just a few counts. The rearrangement joins TRBV20-1 to TRBJ2-2; unclear D gene. This CDR3 has 14 amino acids. The germline CDR1 and CDR2 sequences are DFQATT and SNEGSKA (reference sequence). V shed 6 bases and J shed 4 bases, with 15 bases lying between them. The CDR3 sequence is CSAPSERLTGELFF. The CDR3 DNA sequence: TGCAGTGCCCCATCCGAGCGCCTCACCGGGGAGCTGTTTTTT.

V usage is TRBV20-1 and J usage is TRBJ1-5; D is perhaps TRBD1 (5 bases). The CDR3 covers 12 residues. Germline lookup yields CDR1 DFQATT and CDR2 SNEGSKA (reference sequence). Trimming shortened V by 1 base and J by 7 bases, and 8 bases separated the two germline ends. The CDR3 protein is CSARGGEQPQHF. The CDR3 DNA reads as TGCAGTGCTAGAGGGGGGGAGCAGCCCCAGCATTTT.

This clonotype was counted at least ten times. The chain links TRBV20-1 to TRBJ1-3, with TRBD1 as a possible D gene (5 bases). The germline CDR1 and CDR2 sequences are DFQATT and SNEGSKA (reference sequence). The V and J ends lost 0 bases and 2 bases respectively, with 11 bases between them. There are 15 residues in the CDR3. CDR3 nucleotides: TGCAGTGCTAGAGAGAGCCCAGGGCCTGGAAACACCATATATTTT. It translates to CSARESPGPGNTIYF.